This is a list of T cell receptor beta chains from one sample in a study of shared clonotypes between healthy human individuals. The method was immunoSEQ multiplex PCR; TCRdb's version includes in-frame clones alone and lacks a portion of them. The sample yields about 2 million clones, over 85% seen once. Sequencing was carried out using naive CD8+ T cells sorted from blood. Source of these receptors: a man younger than 30 in good health. The CDR3 runs from the conserved cysteine through the conserved F or W. Each record gives: D gene, J gene, V gene, clone size, CDR3 protein, CDR3 DNA. D genes are given only for firm matches. Size tells how often a clone was seen (once, few, many) or the class of an expanded clone, and some rows leave it out.

D: TRBD1; J: TRBJ1-4; V: TRBV9; size: NA; CDR3: CASSGSGQGSEKLFF; DNA: TGTGCCAGCAGCGGATCGGGACAGGGTTCTGAAAAACTGTTTTTT
D: NA; J: TRBJ1-3; V: TRBV25-1; size: NA; CDR3: CASRYWGGGEDTIYF; DNA: TGTGCCAGCAGATATTGGGGGGGCGGCGAGGACACCATATATTTT
D: TRBD1; J: TRBJ2-7; V: TRBV4-3; size: NA; CDR3: CASSQIWDRAYEQYF; DNA: TGCGCCAGCAGCCAAATATGGGACAGGGCCTACGAGCAGTACTTC
D: NA; J: TRBJ1-5; V: TRBV27; size: NA; CDR3: CASSLRGALSQPQHF; DNA: TGTGCCAGCAGTTTACGAGGGGCACTGAGTCAGCCCCAGCATTTT
D: NA; J: TRBJ2-3; V: TRBV5-1; size: NA; CDR3: CASSLDPGDSTDTQYF; DNA: TGCGCCAGCAGCTTGGATCCGGGGGATAGCACAGATACGCAGTATTTT
D: NA; J: TRBJ2-7; V: TRBV7-2; size: NA; CDR3: CASSSDPGPPYEQYF; DNA: TGTGCCAGCAGCTCCGACCCGGGGCCGCCCTACGAGCAGTACTTC
D: TRBD1; J: TRBJ1-2; V: TRBV4-3; size: NA; CDR3: CASSQVTGAGYGYTF; DNA: TGCGCCAGCAGCCAAGTGACAGGGGCTGGCTATGGCTACACCTTC
D: NA; J: TRBJ2-5; V: TRBV4-1; size: NA; CDR3: CASSQVDSDKKTQYF; DNA: TGCGCCAGCAGCCAAGTGGATTCGGACAAAAAGACCCAGTACTTC
D: TRBD2; J: TRBJ2-7; V: TRBV9; size: NA; CDR3: CASASREGGYEQYF; DNA: TGTGCCAGCGCCTCGCGGGAGGGCGGGTACGAGCAGTACTTC
D: NA; J: TRBJ2-4; V: TRBV6-1; size: NA; CDR3: CASEAKNIQYF; DNA: TGTGCCAGCGAGGCCAAAAACATTCAGTACTTC
D: NA; J: TRBJ1-3; V: TRBV11-2; size: NA; CDR3: CASSLPRSRSGNTIYF; DNA: TGTGCCAGCAGCTTACCCAGGTCCCGATCTGGAAACACCATATATTTT
D: NA; J: TRBJ2-7; V: TRBV5-5; size: NA; CDR3: CASSLPAGQGVAYEQYF; DNA: TGTGCCAGCAGCTTACCTGCGGGGCAGGGGGTAGCCTACGAGCAGTACTTC
D: NA; J: TRBJ2-7; V: TRBV11-3; size: NA; CDR3: CASSLEEPGGGSCYEQYF; DNA: TGTGCCAGCAGCTTAGAAGAACCCGGGGGCGGGAGTTGCTACGAGCAGTACTTC
D: TRBD1; J: TRBJ2-7; V: TRBV2; size: NA; CDR3: CASSDRTGSDEQYF; DNA: TGTGCCAGCAGTGACCGGACAGGGTCAGACGAGCAGTACTTC
D: NA; J: TRBJ1-4; V: TRBV4-1; size: NA; CDR3: CASSQDKVTNEKLFF; DNA: TGCGCCAGCAGCCAAGACAAAGTCACTAATGAAAAACTGTTTTTT
D: NA; J: TRBJ2-7; V: TRBV2; size: NA; CDR3: CASSTADGTYEQYF; DNA: TGTGCCAGCAGTACGGCAGATGGGACCTACGAGCAGTACTTC
D: TRBD2; J: TRBJ2-1; V: TRBV10-2; size: NA; CDR3: CASELAGGSYNEQFF; DNA: TGCGCCAGCGAGCTAGCGGGAGGGTCCTACAATGAGCAGTTCTTC
D: NA; J: TRBJ1-2; V: TRBV19; size: NA; CDR3: CASTKDRLTDGYTF; DNA: TGTGCCAGTACCAAGGACAGACTTACGGATGGCTACACCTTC
D: NA; J: TRBJ1-2; V: TRBV6-1; size: NA; CDR3: CASSEDPGPRLGYTF; DNA: TGTGCCAGCAGTGAGGATCCGGGTCCTAGATTAGGCTACACCTTC
D: TRBD2; J: TRBJ2-3; V: TRBV7-9; size: NA; CDR3: CASSSRISGGTDTQYF; DNA: TGTGCCAGCAGCTCCCGGATTAGCGGGGGCACAGATACGCAGTATTTT
D: NA; J: TRBJ2-4; V: TRBV6-1; size: NA; CDR3: CASSFWGELNIQYF; DNA: TGTGCCAGCAGTTTTTGGGGGGAATTGAACATTCAGTACTTC
D: NA; J: TRBJ1-1; V: TRBV4-1; size: NA; CDR3: CASSQDGGSEAFF; DNA: TGCGCCAGCAGCCAAGATGGGGGATCTGAAGCTTTCTTT
D: TRBD2; J: TRBJ2-1; V: TRBV27; size: NA; CDR3: CASSSGLAGVLLTNSYNEQFF; DNA: TGTGCCAGCAGTTCAGGACTAGCGGGGGTCCTACTAACCAACTCCTACAATGAGCAGTTCTTC
D: NA; J: TRBJ1-1; V: TRBV27; size: NA; CDR3: CASSPDKFTEAFF; DNA: TGTGCCAGCAGTCCAGACAAATTCACTGAAGCTTTCTTT
D: NA; J: TRBJ1-1; V: TRBV11-2; size: NA; CDR3: CASSSRTEPVNTEAFF; DNA: TGTGCCAGCAGCTCTCGGACAGAGCCCGTGAACACTGAAGCTTTCTTT
D: NA; J: TRBJ2-3; V: TRBV5-1; size: NA; CDR3: CANSLFGGASSTDTQYF; DNA: TGCGCCAACAGCTTGTTTGGCGGGGCCTCTAGCACAGATACGCAGTATTTT
D: NA; J: TRBJ1-1; V: TRBV12-5; size: NA; CDR3: CASGLVRTDGTEAFF; DNA: TGTGCTAGTGGTTTGGTACGAACAGATGGGACTGAAGCTTTCTTT
D: NA; J: TRBJ2-7; V: TRBV18; size: NA; CDR3: CASSPTGSSYEQYF; DNA: TGTGCCAGCTCACCGACAGGTAGCTCCTACGAGCAGTACTTC
D: TRBD2; J: TRBJ2-1; V: TRBV5-1; size: NA; CDR3: CASSAGLAGFGFF; DNA: TGCGCCAGCAGTGCGGGACTAGCGGGGTTTGGGTTCTTC
D: TRBD1; J: TRBJ2-7; V: TRBV4-3; size: once; CDR3: CASSLGQGSYEQYF; DNA: TGCGCCAGCAGCCTAGGACAGGGATCCTACGAGCAGTACTTC
D: NA; J: TRBJ1-1; V: TRBV9; size: NA; CDR3: CASSVGDDSSNTEAFF; DNA: TGTGCCAGCAGCGTAGGGGACGACAGCTCAAACACTGAAGCTTTCTTT
D: NA; J: TRBJ2-3; V: TRBV1; size: NA; CDR3: CTSSQDRGGADTQYF; DNA: TGCACCAGCAGCCAAGATCGGGGGGGGGCAGATACGCAGTATTTT
D: TRBD1; J: TRBJ2-5; V: TRBV28; size: once; CDR3: CASFGTGGHETQYF; DNA: TGTGCCAGCTTCGGGACAGGGGGACATGAGACCCAGTACTTC
D: NA; J: TRBJ1-1; V: TRBV5-6; size: NA; CDR3: CASQGGGPEAFF; DNA: TGTGCCAGCCAAGGGGGTGGGCCTGAAGCTTTCTTT
D: NA; J: TRBJ1-5; V: TRBV7-9; size: NA; CDR3: CASSPGTAPGEPQHF; DNA: TGTGCCAGCAGCCCTGGGACGGCTCCGGGGGAGCCCCAGCATTTT
D: NA; J: TRBJ1-1; V: TRBV30; size: NA; CDR3: CAWSIGLLNTEAFF; DNA: TGTGCCTGGAGTATCGGGCTCCTGAACACTGAAGCTTTCTTT
D: TRBD1; J: TRBJ1-5; V: TRBV30; size: NA; CDR3: CAWGPGQGNQPQHF; DNA: TGTGCCTGGGGGCCGGGACAGGGCAATCAGCCCCAGCATTTT
D: TRBD2; J: TRBJ2-7; V: TRBV7-9; size: once; CDR3: CASSLDWGQGLADDYEQYF; DNA: TGTGCCAGCAGCTTAGATTGGGGGCAGGGACTAGCGGACGACTACGAGCAGTACTTC